This TCR beta chain comes out of a study of cytomegalovirus exposure and HLA in healthy donors. Across the study: When 350 to 500 donors were genotyped, 80% to 90% of them were found to fall in the Caucasian-associated ancestry cluster. Findings and caveats of the study: In a later analysis, donors in an Asian-associated ancestry cluster reportedly had fewer N-insertions in productive TCRs than the cohort mean. Later examination showed HLA-associated TCR beta chains had greater clonal expansion than equally common others. One variant, a missense change in DCLRE1C, was linked in a later analysis to TCR beta V- and J-gene trimming.

60 Vbeta and 13 Jbeta primers were used in PCR. The assay was immunoSEQ multiplex PCR, and TCRdb's table has in-frame clones only and misses some. Of roughly 44,000 clones in the sample, roughly 80% are singletons; the top ten hold around 3%. In the case of this clone: What it binds is unknown.

This CDR3 spans 13 amino acids. Trimming pared 8 bases from V and 3 bases from J, leaving 13 bases between. Germline V gives CDR1 MNHNS, CDR2 SASEGT. This rearrangement joins TRBV6-1 to TRBJ1-1; possible D gene TRBD1, 6 bases. The clonotype comes from a man aged 45-65 years in good health and CMV-seronegative. The specimen was PBMCs. This chain's CDR3 is CASVRNRDTEAFF. The DNA for the CDR3 is TGTGCCAGCGTCCGAAACAGGGACACTGAAGCTTTCTTT.